This entry describes one TCR beta chain. Germline V gives CDR1 LGHDT, CDR2 YNNKEL (reference sequence). This CDR3 is 15 amino acids long. The V and J ends lost 4 bases and 3 bases respectively, with 15 bases between them. Under the authors' procedure: For nucleated cells, counts were estimated from reference gene primer amplification. Assay: immunoSEQ multiplex PCR; the TCRdb copy retains only in-frame clones and omits some. The V and J calls and the clone size are those of that table, but D and trimming were determined from the DNA. The sample consists of 150,000 to 200,000 clones, less than 90% of them appearing once. These data are taken from a study of blood T cell repertoires in COVID-19. Across the study: COVID-19 samples collected from the United States, Italy and Spain covered acute and convalescent phases. Nucleic acid was either cDNA or gDNA, and it came from T cells, B-cell-depleted T cells, or PBMCs.

Sequenced: peripheral blood. The chain has TRBV3-1 (or the pseudogene TRBV3-2) and TRBJ1-2; the D is unclear. The sequence was collected from a woman between 65 and 79 years old with COVID-19, enrolled during active disease. CDR3 residues: CASSRKISEDYGYTF. CDR3 DNA: TGTGCCAGCAGCCGAAAGATCTCGGAGGACTATGGCTACACCTTC.